Shown below are 27 T cell receptor beta chains from a single sample sequenced in a study of neurological immune-mediated disorders. TCRdb reprocessed the 5' RACE reads with MiXCR, giving one entry per CDR3 protein. The sample contains approximately 85,000 distinct CDR3 sequences, 4.3% of which appear only once. Documented time point: longitudinal time-point 3. The sequencing sample was made of PBMCs. These receptors were taken from a woman aged 55-70 years with multiple sclerosis.

This clonotype was seen at least ten times. In DNA, the CDR3 is TGTGCCAGCAGCTTGGCGGACATCCTCTCTGGGGCCAACGTCCTGACTTTC. This sequence encodes CASSLADILSGANVLTF. The chain has TRBV5-5 and TRBJ2-6; D is perhaps TRBD1 (5 bases). V lost 0 bases and J 0 bases, leaving 10 bases between the germline ends. Germline loops: CDR1 SGHKS, CDR2 YYEKEE (reference sequence). The CDR3 loop spans 17 amino acids. The full variable domain, rest sourced from reference TRBV5-5 and TRBJ2-6, is DAGVTQSPTHLIKTRGQQVTLRCSPISGHKSVSWYQQVLGQGPQFIFQYYEKEERGRGNFPDRFSARQFPNYSSELNVNALLLGDSALYLCASSLADILSGANVLTFGAGSRLTVL.

The genes are TRBV7-2 and TRBJ2-3; 11 bases agree with TRBD2. Germline values: CDR1 SGHTA, CDR2 FQGNSA. With 5 bases clipped from V and 6 bases from J, the junction kept 7 bases outside the gene matches. The CDR3 contains 15 residues. This CDR3 is CASSTGGTSGDTQYF. CDR3 DNA: TGTGCCAGCAGCACGGGGGGGACTAGCGGTGATACGCAGTATTTT.

This clonotype appeared many times. This chain links TRBV2 with TRBJ1-6, with TRBD1 as a possible D gene (5 bases). V dropped 5 bases and J dropped 3 bases, with 8 bases sitting between them. CDR1 is SNHLY, CDR2 FYNNEI, per germline. There are 14 residues in the CDR3. The CDR3 protein is CASSPGGYNSPLHF. CDR3 in DNA: TGTGCCAGCAGTCCCGGGGGCTATAATTCACCCCTCCACTTT.

This clonotype has more than one count but fewer than ten. This chain uses TRBV2 with TRBJ2-1, with 10 bases that match TRBD2. J gave up 0 bases and V 4 bases, and 3 bases lay outside the gene matches. Per the germline V gene, CDR1 is SNHLY and CDR2 is FYNNEI. This CDR3 has 16 amino acids. The CDR3 nucleotides read TGTGCCAGCAGTGTAGCGGGGGGAAGCTCCTACAATGAGCAGTTCTTC. It translates to CASSVAGGSSYNEQFF.

There are a few counts of this clonotype. The chain recombines TRBV2 with TRBJ2-2; TRBD2 aligns across 8 bases. Germline loops: CDR1 SNHLY, CDR2 FYNNEI. The trim removed 7 bases at V and 1 base at J, leaving 2 bases unmatched. This CDR3 has 14 amino acids. The CDR3 protein is CASTGGVNTGELFF. DNA for the CDR3: TGTGCCAGCACCGGGGGGGTGAACACCGGGGAGCTGTTTTTT.

This clonotype was seen at least ten times. This CDR3 reads CASTWRLAGGNQETQYF. CDR3 nucleotide sequence: TGTGCCAGCACCTGGCGTCTAGCGGGGGGAAACCAAGAGACCCAGTACTTC. This chain joins TRBV2 and TRBJ2-5; the match to TRBD2 covers 11 bases. Per the germline V gene, CDR1 is SNHLY and CDR2 is FYNNEI. The CDR3 is 17 residues long. J was trimmed by 0 bases and V by 7 bases; bases with no gene match: 10.

This clonotype came up many times. The J gene is TRBJ1-2, the V gene TRBV20-1; the D is unclear. CDR3 length: 14 residues. V gave up 0 bases and J gave up 4 bases, with 12 bases separating them. The germline V gene has CDR1 DFQATT and CDR2 SNEGSKA (reference sequence). The CDR3 is CSARDSTGVYGYTF. The CDR3 DNA reads as TGCAGTGCTAGAGATTCCACGGGAGTCTATGGCTACACCTTC.

This clonotype was counted only a few times. The chain is built from TRBV5-5 and TRBJ2-5, with 8 bases aligning to TRBD1. Germline-derived CDR1 and CDR2 are SGHKS and YYEKEE (reference sequence). J gave up 2 bases and V 0 bases, and 3 bases lay outside the gene matches. This CDR3 spans 15 amino acids. The CDR3 DNA sequence: TGTGCCAGCAGCTTGGGACAGGGGTTTCAAGAGACCCAGTACTTC. This encodes CASSLGQGFQETQYF. The full variable domain, completed using reference TRBV5-5 and TRBJ2-5, is DAGVTQSPTHLIKTRGQQVTLRCSPISGHKSVSWYQQVLGQGPQFIFQYYEKEERGRGNFPDRFSARQFPNYSSELNVNALLLGDSALYLCASSLGQGFQETQYFGPGTRLLVL.

At least ten counts were recorded for this clonotype. The chain carries TRBV27 and TRBJ2-2, with a tentative D call TRBD2 (5 bases). Germline CDR1 is MNHEY and CDR2 is SMNVEV (reference sequence). The germline V and J ends were trimmed by 8 bases and 7 bases, with 14 bases remaining between them. The CDR3 consists of 13 residues. This CDR3 reads CASRAAAGGELFF. CDR3 sequence (DNA): TGTGCCAGCCGAGCGGCGGCCGGCGGGGAGCTGTTTTTT.

This clonotype was recorded many times. The chain has TRBV7-2 and TRBJ2-5; 8 bases agree with TRBD2. This CDR3 region has 14 residues. Germline CDR1 SGHTA, CDR2 FQGNSA. Losses at the gene ends were 5 bases for V and 9 bases for J; bases not matched to a gene: 11. CDR3 sequence (DNA): TGTGCCAGCAGCCGTCCCGGGACTAGGGCGGCCCAGTACTTC. Translating it yields CASSRPGTRAAQYF.

This clonotype showed up many times. CDR3 protein: CSAKGQTINQPQHF. In DNA, the CDR3 is TGCAGTGCTAAAGGCCAAACAATCAATCAGCCCCAGCATTTT. The chain has TRBV20-1 and TRBJ1-5; D is unresolved. The CDR3 sequence is 14 residues long. Trimming stripped 4 bases from V and 3 bases from J, with 13 bases between. Germline V gene lookup returns CDR1 DFQATT and CDR2 SNEGSKA (reference sequence).

This clonotype was observed at least ten times. This chain links TRBV11-2 with TRBJ2-1; D may correspond to TRBD1 or TRBD2 (6 bases each). Germline assignment: CDR1 SGHAT and CDR2 FQNNGV. The CDR3 consists of 14 residues. Between the trimmed V and J ends, which lost 8 bases and 4 bases, there was a span of 15 bases. For the CDR3, the DNA is TGTGCCAGCGTCCTTGCGGGACAATACAATGAGCAGTTCTTC. Amino acids: CASVLAGQYNEQFF.

Ten or more counts support this clonotype. The gene calls are TRBV20-1 and TRBJ1-1, with 8 bases fitting TRBD1. CDR3 length: 14 amino acids. V gave up 6 bases and J gave up 1 base; unmatched junction bases: 7. The germline CDR1 and CDR2 sequences are DFQATT and SNEGSKA (reference sequence). CDR3 sequence (DNA): TGCAGTGCGTGGACAGGGTTAAAGAACACTGAAGCTTTCTTT. Translation gives CSAWTGLKNTEAFF.

This clonotype was counted ten times or more. V usage is TRBV28 and J usage is TRBJ1-2; D unresolved. CDR1 is MDHEN, CDR2 SYDVKM, per germline. CDR3 size: 13 residues. Trimming shortened V by 3 bases and J by 5 bases, and 10 bases separated the two germline ends. The CDR3 sequence: CASSFGGRYGYTF. CDR3 DNA sequence: TGTGCCAGCAGTTTCGGAGGAAGGTATGGCTACACCTTC.

About this clonotype: A clone one base away is much larger, so this may be a read error. The V gene is TRBV2, the J gene TRBJ1-1; the match to TRBD1 covers 7 bases. V gave up 6 bases and J gave up 5 bases; unmatched junction bases: 12. Germline CDR1 is SNHLY and CDR2 is FYNNEI. The CDR3 has 15 residues. This CDR3 reads CASRKQGLVYTEAFF. The CDR3 region has the DNA TGTGCCAGCAGAAAACAGGGGCTTGTGTATACTGAAGCTTTCTTT.

This clonotype was counted ten times or more. V gene TRBV3-1 combines with J gene TRBJ2-2; 8 bases agree with TRBD1. In germline, CDR1 is LGHDT, CDR2 YNNKEL (reference sequence). CDR3 length equals 15 residues. The V segment lost 2 bases and the J segment 4 bases; nucleotides outside the gene matches: 3. The DNA of the CDR3 is TGTGCCAGCAGCCAATTCGGGACAGGCACCGGGGAGCTGTTTTTT. The encoded protein is CASSQFGTGTGELFF.

Worth noting for this clonotype: The germline gene is not matched at one end of the junction; a read error may be the cause. The chain joins TRBV18 to TRBJ1-1, with D possibly matching TRBD1 (5 bases). Germline CDR1 is KGHSH and CDR2 is LQKENI. The CDR3 runs to 14 residues. The DNA for the CDR3 is TGTGTCAGCTCACCAACAGGCGCGAACACTGAAGCTTTCTTT. Amino acid sequence: CVSSPTGANTEAFF.

This clonotype appeared many times. V usage is TRBV7-2 and J usage is TRBJ2-7; D ambiguous. CDR1 is SGHTA, CDR2 FQGNSA, per germline. The V and J ends lost 5 bases and 0 bases respectively, with 8 bases between them. The CDR3 loop spans 13 amino acids. The CDR3 region is CASSPQNSYEQYF. The DNA for the CDR3 is TGTGCCAGCAGCCCTCAGAACTCCTACGAGCAGTACTTC.

This clonotype was counted at least ten times. The chain employs TRBV5-1 and TRBJ1-1, with D uncertain. The CDR3 consists of 14 residues. Germline loops: CDR1 SGHRS, CDR2 YFSETQ. V was cut by 4 bases and J by 2 bases, with 12 bases left in between. CDR3 coding DNA: TGCGCCAGCAGCGTGGCGGGTCTTAACACTGAAGCTTTCTTT. Encoded protein: CASSVAGLNTEAFF.

Ten or more counts support this clonotype. The chain couples TRBV6-1 to TRBJ2-7, with D perhaps TRBD1 or TRBD2 (5 bases each). CDR3 size: 15 residues. From germline, CDR1 is MNHNS and CDR2 SASEGT. Trimming removed 6 bases from V and 3 bases from J, with 18 bases in between. CDR3 sequence reads: CASRSGAGPVYEQYF. For the CDR3, the DNA is TGTGCCAGCAGGTCCGGGGCCGGACCTGTCTACGAGCAGTACTTC.

This clonotype was seen many times. The chain recombines TRBV7-9 with TRBJ1-4; D unresolved. The CDR3 spans 13 residues. Germline CDR1 and CDR2: SEHNR and FQNEAQ (reference sequence). The ends were cut back, 0 bases at V and 8 bases at J, with 7 bases in the middle. CDR3: CASSLAPREKLFF. DNA of the CDR3: TGTGCCAGCAGCTTAGCGCCTCGAGAAAAACTGTTTTTT.

The sample holds many counts of this clonotype. V and J are TRBV5-5 and TRBJ2-7; D remains ambiguous. The CDR3 spans 13 residues. V dropped 2 bases and J dropped 1 base, with 7 bases sitting between them. Per germline, CDR1 SGHKS and CDR2 YYEKEE (reference sequence). The CDR3, as DNA: TGTGCCAGCAGCTTCCCGGGTTCCTACGAGCAGTACTTC. Protein product: CASSFPGSYEQYF.

This clonotype was recorded at least ten times. This chain links TRBV6-5 with TRBJ1-5, with a weak D call TRBD1 (6 bases). Trimming stripped 6 bases from V and 4 bases from J, with 10 bases between. Germline V lookup: CDR1 MNHEY, CDR2 SVGAGI. The CDR3 is 13 amino acids. The CDR3: CASSPDRNQPQHF. The CDR3 DNA sequence: TGTGCCAGCAGCCCCGACAGGAATCAGCCCCAGCATTTT.

This clonotype was detected ten times or more. The chain couples TRBV5-1 to TRBJ1-1, with a tentative D call TRBD1 (5 bases). The germline gives CDR1 SGHRS, CDR2 YFSETQ. The CDR3 is 13 residues long. V gave up 1 base and J gave up 6 bases, with 10 bases separating them. The CDR3 reads CASSLQGLAEAFF. CDR3 DNA: TGCGCCAGCAGCTTGCAGGGTTTGGCTGAAGCTTTCTTT.

This clonotype has at least ten counts. This chain joins TRBV20-1 and TRBJ2-5; 9 bases agree with TRBD2. J gave up 5 bases and V 0 bases, and 4 bases lay outside the gene matches. The CDR3 is 14 amino acids. Germline-derived CDR1 and CDR2 are DFQATT and SNEGSKA (reference sequence). The DNA of the CDR3 is TGCAGTGCTAGAGAGGAAGCGGGGGGCGAGACCCAGTACTTC. This translates into CSAREEAGGETQYF.

This clonotype came up many times. This chain joins TRBV10-1 and TRBJ2-5; D remains unclear. The CDR3 length is 13 residues. Germline CDR1 reads WNHNN; CDR2 reads SYGVQD (reference sequence). The V gene lost 5 bases and the J gene lost 0 bases, with 7 bases spanning the gap. CDR3 nucleotides: TGCGCCAGCAGTCGAACATACCAAGAGACCCAGTACTTC. It codes for CASSRTYQETQYF.

This clonotype was detected ten times or more. The rearrangement uses TRBV3-1 and TRBJ1-2; 7 bases fit TRBD1. The V segment lost 0 bases and the J segment 1 base; nucleotides outside the gene matches: 2. The CDR3 loop spans 15 amino acids. Germline loops: CDR1 LGHDT, CDR2 YNNKEL (reference sequence). CDR3: CASSQEQGDNYGYTF. The CDR3 DNA reads TGTGCCAGCAGCCAAGAGCAGGGGGATAACTATGGCTACACCTTC. Full variable domain (missing parts from reference TRBV3-1 and TRBJ1-2): DTAVSQTPKYLVTQMGNDKSIKCEQNLGHDTMYWYKQDSKKFLKIMFSYNNKELIINETVPNRFSPKSPDKAHLNLHINSLELGDSAVYFCASSQEQGDNYGYTFGSGTRLTVV.